A selection of T cell receptor beta chains follows, all from one sample in a study of blood T cell repertoires in COVID-19. Using immunoSEQ multiplex PCR, the repertoire was profiled, and TCRdb retains in-frame clones only, with some absent. This table has hundreds of thousands of clones, approximately 91% appearing once. Sequencing was performed on PBMCs or T cells enriched from blood (not recorded which). The receptors were gathered from a man aged 55 to 69 who had recovered from COVID-19. The CDR3 runs from the conserved cysteine through the conserved F or W. The order of the fields is CDR3 length, J gene, V gene, clone size, D gene, CDR3 protein, CDR3 DNA. A D gene is named only where the DNA matches it firmly. Part of the rows lack a size; the others show once, few, many or a class for expanded clones.

CDR3 length: 14; J gene: TRBJ2-7; V gene: TRBV6-5; clone size: once; D gene: TRBD1; CDR3 protein: CASSSGQGFYEQYF; CDR3 DNA: TGTGCCAGCAGCTCGGGACAGGGGTTCTACGAGCAGTACTTC
CDR3 length: 15; J gene: TRBJ2-7; V gene: TRBV11-2; clone size: .; D gene: .; CDR3 protein: CASSSQGGAWYEQYF; CDR3 DNA: TGTGCCAGCAGCTCCCAAGGAGGGGCTTGGTACGAGCAGTACTTC
CDR3 length: 11; J gene: TRBJ2-3; V gene: TRBV29-1; clone size: .; D gene: .; CDR3 protein: CGTPYGDTQYF; CDR3 DNA: TGCGGGACTCCTTATGGGGATACGCAGTATTTT
CDR3 length: 13; J gene: TRBJ2-3; V gene: TRBV5-1; clone size: .; D gene: .; CDR3 protein: CASRGLTADTQYF; CDR3 DNA: TGCGCCAGCAGAGGACTAACCGCAGATACGCAGTATTTT
CDR3 length: 18; J gene: TRBJ2-5; V gene: TRBV11-2; clone size: .; D gene: TRBD2; CDR3 protein: CASSSHSPRGSGSETQYF; CDR3 DNA: TGTGCCAGCAGCAGCCACTCGCCGCGGGGTAGCGGGAGTGAGACCCAGTACTTC
CDR3 length: 14; J gene: TRBJ1-1; V gene: TRBV2; clone size: .; D gene: TRBD1; CDR3 protein: CASITGGPNTEAFF; CDR3 DNA: TGTGCCAGCATTACAGGGGGCCCTAACACTGAAGCTTTCTTT
CDR3 length: 15; J gene: TRBJ1-4; V gene: TRBV6-5; clone size: .; D gene: .; CDR3 protein: CASSPGGGTNEKLFF; CDR3 DNA: TGTGCCAGCAGTCCCGGGGGAGGAACTAATGAAAAACTGTTTTTT
CDR3 length: 14; J gene: TRBJ2-5; V gene: TRBV3-1/TRBV3-2; clone size: .; D gene: TRBD2; CDR3 protein: CASSLLASGETQYF; CDR3 DNA: TGTGCCAGCAGCCTACTAGCGTCAGGAGAGACCCAGTACTTC
CDR3 length: 13; J gene: TRBJ2-5; V gene: TRBV5-1; clone size: .; D gene: .; CDR3 protein: CASSSGIGETQYF; CDR3 DNA: TGCGCCAGCAGCTCAGGCATTGGGGAGACCCAGTACTTC
CDR3 length: 14; J gene: TRBJ2-1; V gene: TRBV15; clone size: few; D gene: .; CDR3 protein: CATSPRTFYNEQFF; CDR3 DNA: TGTGCCACCTCTCCCAGGACATTCTACAATGAGCAGTTCTTC
CDR3 length: 15; J gene: TRBJ2-1; V gene: TRBV2; clone size: .; D gene: .; CDR3 protein: CASSETMSSYNEQFF; CDR3 DNA: TGTGCCAGCAGTGAAACTATGAGCTCCTACAATGAGCAGTTCTTC
CDR3 length: 19; J gene: TRBJ2-1; V gene: TRBV11-3; clone size: .; D gene: .; CDR3 protein: CASSLVGGLGEGARHEQFF; CDR3 DNA: TGTGCCAGCAGCTTAGTAGGAGGGCTGGGAGAGGGGGCGAGGCATGAGCAGTTCTTC
CDR3 length: 15; J gene: TRBJ1-5; V gene: TRBV28; clone size: .; D gene: TRBD1; CDR3 protein: CASRPTGGGNQPQHF; CDR3 DNA: TGTGCCAGCAGGCCCACAGGGGGAGGCAATCAGCCCCAGCATTTT
CDR3 length: 15; J gene: TRBJ2-7; V gene: TRBV7-2; clone size: .; D gene: TRBD2; CDR3 protein: CASSLELAVSYEQYF; CDR3 DNA: TGTGCCAGCAGCTTAGAACTAGCGGTTTCCTACGAGCAGTACTTC
CDR3 length: 14; J gene: TRBJ1-1; V gene: TRBV6-6; clone size: .; D gene: .; CDR3 protein: CASSGAGERTEAFF; CDR3 DNA: TGTGCCTCGTCGGGGGCGGGGGAAAGGACTGAAGCTTTCTTT
CDR3 length: 15; J gene: TRBJ1-2; V gene: TRBV19; clone size: .; D gene: TRBD1; CDR3 protein: CASSNQQGFDYGYTF; CDR3 DNA: TGTGCCAGTAGTAATCAACAGGGGTTCGACTATGGCTACACCTTC
CDR3 length: 15; J gene: TRBJ1-4; V gene: TRBV28; clone size: .; D gene: .; CDR3 protein: CASRSDGGAEGKLFF; CDR3 DNA: TGTGCCAGCAGAAGCGACGGAGGGGCGGAGGGGAAACTGTTTTTT
CDR3 length: 11; J gene: TRBJ1-4; V gene: TRBV28; clone size: .; D gene: .; CDR3 protein: CASSINEKLFF; CDR3 DNA: TGTGCCAGCAGTATAAATGAAAAACTGTTTTTT
CDR3 length: 15; J gene: TRBJ2-5; V gene: TRBV28; clone size: .; D gene: TRBD2; CDR3 protein: CASSSQAGGGETQYF; CDR3 DNA: TGTGCCAGCAGTTCCCAAGCGGGAGGGGGGGAGACCCAGTACTTC
CDR3 length: 14; J gene: TRBJ1-2; V gene: TRBV27; clone size: .; D gene: .; CDR3 protein: CASSPYNTNYGYTF; CDR3 DNA: TGTGCCAGCAGTCCGTATAACACAAACTATGGCTACACCTTC
CDR3 length: 18; J gene: TRBJ2-1; V gene: TRBV28; clone size: once; D gene: .; CDR3 protein: CASSLRGTLLKGYNEQFF; CDR3 DNA: TGTGCCAGCAGTTTAAGGGGGACCCTCCTTAAGGGTTACAATGAGCAGTTCTTC
CDR3 length: 16; J gene: TRBJ1-4; V gene: TRBV19; clone size: .; D gene: .; CDR3 protein: CASSTTDSLFNEKLFF; CDR3 DNA: TGTGCCAGTAGTACAACCGACAGTCTCTTTAATGAAAAACTGTTTTTT
CDR3 length: 15; J gene: TRBJ2-6; V gene: TRBV6-4; clone size: .; D gene: .; CDR3 protein: CASSVRYSGANVLTF; CDR3 DNA: TGTGCCAGCAGTGTGAGATACTCTGGGGCCAACGTCCTGACTTTC
CDR3 length: 16; J gene: TRBJ2-3; V gene: TRBV7-9; clone size: .; D gene: TRBD2; CDR3 protein: CASSLGLAVSTDTQYF; CDR3 DNA: TGTGCCAGCAGCTTAGGACTAGCGGTTAGCACAGATACGCAGTATTTT
CDR3 length: 15; J gene: TRBJ1-1; V gene: TRBV6-6; clone size: .; D gene: TRBD1; CDR3 protein: CASSYYRGQGSVAFF; CDR3 DNA: TGTGCCAGCAGTTACTACAGAGGACAGGGGAGTGTGGCTTTCTTT
CDR3 length: 14; J gene: TRBJ1-2; V gene: TRBV6-5; clone size: once; D gene: .; CDR3 protein: CASSYSPDSYGYTF; CDR3 DNA: TGTGCCAGCAGTTACTCCCCAGACTCCTATGGCTACACCTTC
CDR3 length: 15; J gene: TRBJ1-1; V gene: TRBV5-1; clone size: .; D gene: TRBD1; CDR3 protein: CASSRDRGPGTEAFF; CDR3 DNA: TGCGCCAGCAGCCGCGACAGGGGGCCCGGCACTGAAGCTTTCTTT
CDR3 length: 16; J gene: TRBJ2-1; V gene: TRBV19; clone size: .; D gene: TRBD2; CDR3 protein: CASSRSGRATYNEQFF; CDR3 DNA: TGTGCCAGTAGTCGGAGCGGGAGGGCCACCTACAATGAGCAGTTCTTC
CDR3 length: 17; J gene: TRBJ2-4; V gene: TRBV3-1/TRBV3-2; clone size: .; D gene: .; CDR3 protein: CASSQDRRTLAKNIQYF; CDR3 DNA: TGTGCCAGCAGCCAAGATCGGCGGACACTAGCCAAAAACATTCAGTACTTC
CDR3 length: 18; J gene: TRBJ2-3; V gene: TRBV6-9; clone size: once; D gene: TRBD2; CDR3 protein: CASSYSWGLAGVTDTQYF; CDR3 DNA: TGTGCCAGCAGTTATTCGTGGGGTCTAGCGGGAGTCACAGATACGCAGTATTTT
CDR3 length: 16; J gene: TRBJ1-2; V gene: TRBV4-1; clone size: .; D gene: .; CDR3 protein: CASSQEAQRSDYGYTF; CDR3 DNA: TGCGCCAGCAGCCAAGAGGCACAGCGGAGCGACTATGGCTACACCTTC
CDR3 length: 14; J gene: TRBJ2-2; V gene: TRBV5-6; clone size: .; D gene: .; CDR3 protein: CASSFGANTGELFF; CDR3 DNA: TGTGCCAGCAGCTTTGGAGCGAACACCGGGGAGCTGTTTTTT
CDR3 length: 15; J gene: TRBJ1-1; V gene: TRBV6-5; clone size: .; D gene: .; CDR3 protein: CASSYWTGSNTEAFF; CDR3 DNA: TGTGCCAGCAGTTACTGGACGGGATCGAACACTGAAGCTTTCTTT
CDR3 length: 14; J gene: TRBJ1-2; V gene: TRBV7-8; clone size: once; D gene: TRBD1; CDR3 protein: CASSSPGQSYGYTF; CDR3 DNA: TGTGCCAGCAGCTCACCGGGACAGTCCTATGGCTACACCTTC
CDR3 length: 14; J gene: TRBJ1-2; V gene: TRBV19; clone size: .; D gene: .; CDR3 protein: CASSIGNTGNGYTF; CDR3 DNA: TGTGCCAGTAGTATAGGAAACACGGGGAATGGCTACACCTTC
CDR3 length: 14; J gene: TRBJ1-5; V gene: TRBV5-1; clone size: .; D gene: .; CDR3 protein: CASSLDGLNQPQHF; CDR3 DNA: TGCGCCAGCAGCTTGGACGGACTCAATCAGCCCCAGCATTTT
CDR3 length: 17; J gene: TRBJ2-1; V gene: TRBV6-2/TRBV6-3; clone size: .; D gene: TRBD1; CDR3 protein: CASSPRQRTGVENEQFF; CDR3 DNA: TGTGCCAGCAGTCCCAGGCAGCGGACAGGGGTTGAGAATGAGCAGTTCTTC
CDR3 length: 12; J gene: TRBJ1-1; V gene: TRBV3-1/TRBV3-2; clone size: .; D gene: TRBD1; CDR3 protein: CASSRGQGDAFF; CDR3 DNA: TGTGCCAGCAGCCGAGGACAGGGTGACGCTTTCTTT
CDR3 length: 14; J gene: TRBJ1-1; V gene: TRBV27; clone size: .; D gene: .; CDR3 protein: CASSLSRGFTEAFF; CDR3 DNA: TGTGCCAGCAGTTTATCTCGGGGGTTCACTGAAGCTTTCTTT
CDR3 length: 13; J gene: TRBJ2-4; V gene: TRBV5-1; clone size: .; D gene: .; CDR3 protein: CASSDNKKNIQYF; CDR3 DNA: TGCGCCAGCAGCGACAACAAGAAAAACATTCAGTACTTC
CDR3 length: 15; J gene: TRBJ2-1; V gene: TRBV28; clone size: .; D gene: .; CDR3 protein: CATTRLTGLYNEQFF; CDR3 DNA: TGTGCCACCACCCGTCTGACAGGACTTTACAATGAGCAGTTCTTC
CDR3 length: 15; J gene: TRBJ1-5; V gene: TRBV28; clone size: .; D gene: .; CDR3 protein: CASRSGGDSNQPQHF; CDR3 DNA: TGTGCCAGCAGATCCGGGGGAGATAGCAATCAGCCCCAGCATTTT
CDR3 length: 17; J gene: TRBJ1-2; V gene: TRBV7-9; clone size: .; D gene: TRBD1; CDR3 protein: CASRPPQQGEANYGYTF; CDR3 DNA: TGTGCCAGCAGACCACCCCAACAGGGGGAAGCTAACTATGGCTACACCTTC
CDR3 length: 16; J gene: TRBJ2-1; V gene: TRBV24-1; clone size: .; D gene: TRBD2; CDR3 protein: CATSDLTSGTYNEQFF; CDR3 DNA: TGTGCCACCAGTGACCTGACTAGCGGGACCTACAATGAGCAGTTCTTC
CDR3 length: 16; J gene: TRBJ2-2; V gene: TRBV7-2; clone size: .; D gene: .; CDR3 protein: CASSQSTPSIVGELFF; CDR3 DNA: TGTGCCAGCAGCCAATCGACTCCCTCCATTGTCGGGGAGCTGTTTTTT
CDR3 length: 14; J gene: TRBJ1-3; V gene: TRBV5-6; clone size: .; D gene: .; CDR3 protein: CASSFPLSGNTIYF; CDR3 DNA: TGTGCCAGCAGCTTTCCTCTCTCTGGAAACACCATATATTTT
CDR3 length: 15; J gene: TRBJ1-2; V gene: TRBV6-5; clone size: .; D gene: TRBD1; CDR3 protein: CAIPLKGALDYGYTF; CDR3 DNA: TGTGCCATCCCCTTAAAGGGGGCGCTTGACTATGGCTACACCTTC
CDR3 length: 19; J gene: TRBJ2-4; V gene: TRBV4-1; clone size: once; D gene: TRBD2; CDR3 protein: CASSQAGTSTRLAKNIQYF; CDR3 DNA: TGCGCCAGCAGCCAAGCCGGGACTAGTACGAGACTAGCCAAAAACATTCAGTACTTC
CDR3 length: 15; J gene: TRBJ2-3; V gene: TRBV19; clone size: .; D gene: TRBD1; CDR3 protein: CASRLDRAATDTQYF; CDR3 DNA: TGTGCCAGTAGACTCGACAGGGCCGCTACAGATACGCAGTATTTT
CDR3 length: 16; J gene: TRBJ1-2; V gene: TRBV18; clone size: few; D gene: .; CDR3 protein: CASSQGAGAANYGYTF; CDR3 DNA: TGTGCCAGCTCACAAGGGGCAGGGGCGGCGAACTATGGCTACACCTTC
CDR3 length: 14; J gene: TRBJ1-6; V gene: TRBV7-9; clone size: .; D gene: .; CDR3 protein: CASSLEGFNSPLHF; CDR3 DNA: TGTGCCAGCAGCTTAGAGGGGTTTAATTCACCCCTCCACTTT
CDR3 length: 13; J gene: TRBJ1-2; V gene: TRBV11-3; clone size: .; D gene: .; CDR3 protein: CASSLVRGNDLTF; CDR3 DNA: TGTGCCAGCAGCTTAGTGAGGGGGAATGATCTCACCTTC
CDR3 length: 14; J gene: TRBJ1-2; V gene: TRBV5-1; clone size: .; D gene: TRBD1; CDR3 protein: CASSSGQGGYGYTF; CDR3 DNA: TGCGCCAGCAGTTCGGGACAGGGGGGCTATGGCTACACCTTC
CDR3 length: 14; J gene: TRBJ2-5; V gene: TRBV11-2; clone size: .; D gene: TRBD1; CDR3 protein: CASSADRGQETQYF; CDR3 DNA: TGTGCCAGCAGCGCCGACAGGGGTCAAGAGACCCAGTACTTC
CDR3 length: 12; J gene: TRBJ2-7; V gene: TRBV7-3; clone size: .; D gene: .; CDR3 protein: CASSFLGGEQYF; CDR3 DNA: TGTGCCAGCAGCTTCCTCGGGGGCGAGCAGTACTTC